These 24 T cell receptor beta chains came from one sample sequenced in a study of CD8 T cells in ankylosing spondylitis. TCRdb reprocessed the 5' RACE reads with MiXCR, giving one entry per CDR3 protein. In the table there are roughly 35,000 distinct CDR3 sequences, approximately 15% of which are singletons. The sample comprised blood. The receptors stem from a male donor with ankylosing spondylitis or in good health (not recorded which).

This chain uses TRBV12-3 or TRBV12-4 with TRBJ2-2; weak D call: TRBD2 (6 bases). There are 15 residues in the CDR3. V was shortened by 3 bases and J by 3 bases, with 11 bases between the two germline ends. The CDR3 loop is CASSFVREYTGELFF. In DNA, the CDR3 is TGTGCCAGCAGTTTCGTCCGGGAGTACACCGGGGAGCTGTTTTTT.

This clonotype was detected a few times. CDR3: CSASQGGQRDEKLFF. For the CDR3, the DNA is TGCAGCGCCTCCCAGGGGGGACAGAGAGATGAAAAACTGTTTTTT. The chain recombines TRBV29-1 with TRBJ1-4; the match to TRBD1 covers 7 bases. With V trimmed by 7 bases and J by 6 bases, 14 bases remained unmatched. CDR3 length: 15 amino acids. CDR1 and CDR2 from the germline V gene are SQVTM and ANQGSEA.

The sample holds many counts of this clonotype. The chain has TRBV7-2 and TRBJ2-4; TRBD2 might be the D (7 bases). CDR1 SGHTA and CDR2 FQGNSA come from the germline V gene. The CDR3 loop spans 13 amino acids. V shed 8 bases and J shed 5 bases, with 13 bases lying between them. The CDR3 loop is CASVRGAQNIQYF. The CDR3 coding sequence is TGTGCCAGCGTCCGGGGGGCTCAAAACATTCAGTACTTC.

The chain is built from TRBV4-3 and TRBJ2-1, with D hard to call. The germline V and J ends were trimmed by 1 base and 10 bases, with 11 bases remaining between them. The CDR3 runs 13 residues. Germline V gene data show CDR1 as LGHNA and CDR2 as YSLEER. This chain's CDR3 is CASSQVIRREQFF. As DNA, the CDR3 is TGCGCCAGCAGCCAAGTAATCCGTCGAGAGCAGTTCTTC.

The table lists this clonotype with a few counts. This sequence joins TRBV24-1 and TRBJ1-5; 9 bases line up with TRBD1. The J segment lost 0 bases and the V segment lost 10 bases, leaving 9 bases of the junction unmatched. The germline gives CDR1 KGHDR, CDR2 SFDVKD. The CDR3 contains 16 residues. CDR3 coding DNA: TGTGCCACTTCGGACCGGGACAGGGTTAGCAATCAGCCCCAGCATTTT. Translated, it gives CATSDRDRVSNQPQHF.

The V and J genes are TRBV4-1 and TRBJ1-2; TRBD1 might be the D (5 bases). V was cut by 0 bases and J by 0 bases, with 8 bases left in between. Per germline, CDR1 MGHRA and CDR2 YSYEKL. The CDR3 extends over 15 amino acids. CDR3 region: CASSQDRDPNYGYTF. The CDR3 nucleotides read TGCGCCAGCAGCCAAGATAGGGACCCTAACTATGGCTACACCTTC.

This clonotype was seen more than once but under ten times. The gene calls are TRBV20-1 and TRBJ2-1; TRBD2 matches 7 bases. The germline V gene encodes CDR1 DFQATT and CDR2 SNEGSKA (reference sequence). This CDR3 has 14 amino acids. Unmatched junction bases numbered 9, after V lost 6 bases and J lost 4 bases. The CDR3 sequence is CSAPSVAGYNEQFF. DNA for the CDR3: TGCAGTGCCCCCTCGGTAGCGGGTTACAATGAGCAGTTCTTC.

This clonotype was observed many times. This chain links TRBV20-1 with TRBJ2-7; 10 nucleotides line up with TRBD1. This CDR3 comprises 19 residues. CDR1 is DFQATT, CDR2 SNEGSKA, per germline (reference sequence). Trimming took 6 bases from V and 0 from J; bases not matched to a gene: 20. Written as DNA, the CDR3 is TGCAGTGCCCGCCCGGGACAGGGGTTTGCTAGCGGGTACTCCTACGAGCAGTACTTC. It codes for CSARPGQGFASGYSYEQYF.

The genes are TRBV6-5 and TRBJ1-1; 10 nucleotides match TRBD1. CDR1 MNHEY and CDR2 SVGAGI come from the germline V gene. V shed 6 bases and J 1 base; nucleotides not matched to a gene: 14. CDR3 size: 18 residues. The CDR3 is CASSRTGTGDWGNTEAFF. The CDR3 nucleotides are TGTGCCAGCAGCCGTACAGGGACAGGGGATTGGGGGAACACTGAAGCTTTCTTT.

This clonotype was detected only once. V gene TRBV7-9 combines with J gene TRBJ1-2; 12 nucleotides align to TRBD1. The CDR3 spans 16 residues. V was clipped by 3 bases and J by 6 bases; unmatched bases: 8. CDR1 is SEHNR and CDR2 is FQNEAQ in the germline V gene (reference sequence). For the CDR3, the DNA is TGTGCCAGCAGCTTGTGGGACAGGGGGCCCGCGGATGGCTACACCTTC. It translates to CASSLWDRGPADGYTF.

This clonotype came up a few times. The V call is TRBV6-5, the J call TRBJ2-2; D may be TRBD2 (6 bases). Germline loops: CDR1 MNHEY, CDR2 SVGAGI. The V gene lost 0 bases and the J gene lost 7 bases, with 9 bases spanning the gap. The CDR3 covers 14 residues. The CDR3 protein is CASSYSGLSGELFF. CDR3 in DNA: TGTGCCAGCAGTTACTCGGGACTGAGCGGGGAGCTGTTTTTT.

This clonotype was seen a few times. The V call is TRBV29-1, the J call TRBJ2-2; a weak D match, TRBD1 (5 bases). Germline V gene sequence: CDR1 SQVTM, CDR2 ANQGSEA. V was cut by 5 bases and J by 0 bases, with 13 bases left in between. The CDR3 covers 15 residues. The CDR3 here is CSVKTDLSNTGELFF. As DNA, the CDR3 is TGCAGCGTTAAGACAGACCTATCGAACACCGGGGAGCTGTTTTTT.

This clonotype was seen only a few times. The CDR3 DNA reads TGCAGCGTTGGACTAGATGGGACAGATACGCAGTATTTT. This translates into CSVGLDGTDTQYF. The chain is built from TRBV29-1 and TRBJ2-3; TRBD2 is a possible D gene (6 bases). CDR3 length equals 13 residues. Germline CDR1 and CDR2: SQVTM and ANQGSEA. V lost 4 bases to trimming and J lost 3 bases, with 11 bases between them.

The chain links TRBV5-1 to TRBJ2-7, with D tentatively TRBD1 (6 bases). This CDR3 comprises 12 residues. Between the trimmed V and J ends, which lost 3 bases and 6 bases, there was a span of 10 bases. CDR1 SGHRS and CDR2 YFSETQ come from the germline V gene. CDR3 in amino acids: CASSSQGSEQYF. CDR3 nucleotides: TGCGCCAGCAGCTCACAGGGCTCCGAGCAGTACTTC.

The rearrangement links TRBV11-1 to TRBJ2-1, with TRBD1 as a possible D gene (6 bases). CDR3 length equals 16 residues. Trimming pared 5 bases from V and 5 bases from J, leaving 19 bases between. Germline CDR1 reads SGHAT; CDR2 reads FQDESV (reference sequence). The CDR3 loop reads CASSAKGGGPNNEQFF. CDR3 DNA sequence: TGTGCCAGCAGCGCAAAAGGGGGTGGGCCTAACAATGAGCAGTTCTTC. Variable domain in full (rest from reference TRBV11-1 and TRBJ2-1): EAEVAQSPRYKITEKSQAVAFWCDPISGHATLYWYRQILGQGPELLVQFQDESVVDDSQLPKDRFSAERLKGVDSTLKIQPAELGDSAMYLCASSAKGGGPNNEQFFGPGTRLTVL.

Only a few counts were recorded for this clonotype. The DNA of the CDR3 is TGTGCCAGCATCCCGGGAACCTACAATGAGCAGTTCTTC. Translating it yields CASIPGTYNEQFF. The chain couples TRBV28 to TRBJ2-1; D might be TRBD2 (5 bases). The CDR3 runs 13 residues. V was shortened by 7 bases and J by 2 bases, with 9 bases between the two germline ends. The V gene's germline CDR1 is MDHEN and CDR2 SYDVKM.

The CDR3 reads CATSDPRRGGEQFF. For the CDR3, the DNA is TGTGCCACCAGTGACCCGCGGCGGGGCGGTGAGCAGTTCTTC. The genes are TRBV24-1 and TRBJ2-1; weak D call: TRBD2 (6 bases). V was trimmed by 4 bases and J by 9 bases, leaving 15 bases between them. The CDR3 is 14 residues long. CDR1 KGHDR and CDR2 SFDVKD come from the germline V gene.

This chain connects TRBV20-1 to TRBJ2-1, with D possibly being TRBD1 (5 bases). Trimming shortened V by 1 base and J by 8 bases, and 15 bases separated the two germline ends. The CDR3 runs to 14 residues. Germline V lookup: CDR1 DFQATT, CDR2 SNEGSKA (reference sequence). CDR3 sequence (DNA): TGCAGTGCTAGAGCCCTTGCACAGGTGTATGAGCAGTTCTTC. This translates into CSARALAQVYEQFF.

This clonotype was counted only a few times. J is TRBJ2-5 and V is TRBV4-2; either TRBD1 or TRBD2 may fit D (5 bases each). Per germline, CDR1 LGHNA and CDR2 YNFKEQ. The CDR3 totals 14 residues. The V end was cut by 3 bases, the J end by 4 bases, with 12 bases between. CDR3 sequence reads: CASSQGPGPETQYF. CDR3 in DNA: TGTGCCAGCAGCCAGGGACCAGGGCCAGAGACCCAGTACTTC.

In this sample, this clonotype turned up once. The gene calls are TRBV4-2 and TRBJ2-1; 8 bases match TRBD1. The germline V gene has CDR1 LGHNA and CDR2 YNFKEQ. This CDR3 region has 16 residues. Trimming cost V 7 bases and J 6 bases; bases outside gene matches: 14. CDR3 sequence reads: CASKITAVTGGNEQFF. The CDR3 DNA sequence: TGTGCCAGCAAAATAACGGCCGTAACAGGGGGCAATGAGCAGTTCTTC.

The genes are TRBV20-1 and TRBJ2-2; D is unresolved. In germline, CDR1 is DFQATT, CDR2 SNEGSKA (reference sequence). The CDR3 has 15 amino acids. With 0 bases removed from V and 1 base from J, the gap between germline ends came to 9 bases. The CDR3 here is CSARDQKENTGELFF. The CDR3 DNA is TGCAGTGCTAGAGATCAGAAGGAGAACACCGGGGAGCTGTTTTTT.

This clonotype was seen a few times. This rearrangement joins TRBV11-2 to TRBJ2-5, with D hard to call. Trimming removed 0 bases at V and 5 bases at J, with 4 bases between. The CDR3 runs 12 residues. In germline, CDR1 is SGHAT, CDR2 FQNNGV. CDR3 sequence reads: CASSLDMETQYF. The CDR3, as DNA: TGTGCCAGCAGCTTAGATATGGAGACCCAGTACTTC.

This clonotype was seen a handful of times. The genes are TRBV6-5 and TRBJ2-1; 7 nucleotides match TRBD2. The J segment lost 6 bases and the V segment lost 4 bases, leaving 6 bases of the junction unmatched. The germline CDR1 and CDR2 sequences are MNHEY and SVGAGI. The CDR3 is 14 residues long. The CDR3 loop reads CASSSGGSTNEQFF. The CDR3 DNA is TGTGCCAGCAGTTCGGGAGGTTCAACCAATGAGCAGTTCTTC.

This sequence joins TRBV7-2 and TRBJ2-7, with 7 bases aligning to TRBD2. Germline V gene data show CDR1 as SGHTA and CDR2 as FQGNSA. This CDR3 has 17 residues. V lost 5 bases, J lost 2 bases, and 15 bases stayed unmatched. CDR3 sequence reads: CASSLREGGFAPYEQYV. The CDR3, as DNA: TGTGCCAGCAGCCTAAGAGAGGGAGGGTTCGCCCCCTACGAGCAGTACGTC.